A selection of T cell receptor beta chains follows, all from one sample in a study of blood T cell repertoires in COVID-19. The data were produced by immunoSEQ multiplex PCR, yet TCRdb's version contains in-frame clones alone and is incomplete. The table includes about 140,000 clones, roughly 86% detected once. What was sequenced was peripheral blood. The receptor set was obtained from a human donor in a cohort sampled during active COVID-19. Both conserved end residues are part of each CDR3. The order of the fields is J gene, clone size, V gene, D gene, CDR3 protein, CDR3 DNA. D genes are given only for firm matches. Size is stated for part of the rows, as once, few or many counts, or as a class when the clone is expanded.

J gene: TRBJ1-5; clone size: once; V gene: TRBV4-1; D gene: TRBD1; CDR3 protein: CASSQEGQGANYQPQHF; CDR3 DNA: TGCGCCAGCAGCCAAGAGGGACAGGGGGCTAATTATCAGCCCCAGCATTTT
J gene: TRBJ1-6; clone size: few; V gene: TRBV7-3; D gene: TRBD1; CDR3 protein: CASSPLSRGNSPLHF; CDR3 DNA: TGTGCCAGCAGCCCCCTAAGCAGGGGGAATTCACCCCTCCACTTT
J gene: TRBJ1-1; clone size: -; V gene: TRBV5-1; D gene: -; CDR3 protein: CASSLDRPHLEAFF; CDR3 DNA: TGCGCCAGCAGCTTGGACAGGCCTCACCTAGAAGCTTTCTTT
J gene: TRBJ2-5; clone size: -; V gene: TRBV11-2; D gene: TRBD2; CDR3 protein: CASSRPAFGLAGVQETQYF; CDR3 DNA: TGTGCCAGCAGCCGACCGGCATTTGGACTAGCGGGGGTCCAAGAGACCCAGTACTTC
J gene: TRBJ2-3; clone size: -; V gene: TRBV3-1/TRBV3-2; D gene: -; CDR3 protein: CASSQAPSSDTQYF; CDR3 DNA: TGTGCCAGCAGCCAAGCTCCTAGTTCAGATACGCAGTATTTT
J gene: TRBJ1-2; clone size: -; V gene: TRBV3-1/TRBV3-2; D gene: -; CDR3 protein: CASSHPSAGKDGYTF; CDR3 DNA: TGTGCCAGCAGCCATCCATCGGCGGGTAAAGATGGCTACACCTTC
J gene: TRBJ2-1; clone size: -; V gene: TRBV18; D gene: TRBD2; CDR3 protein: CASSQLGLAGPVSYNEQFF; CDR3 DNA: TGTGCCAGCTCACAACTTGGACTAGCGGGCCCCGTCTCCTACAATGAGCAGTTCTTC
J gene: TRBJ2-1; clone size: -; V gene: TRBV9; D gene: TRBD1; CDR3 protein: CASSSGQGVYNEQFF; CDR3 DNA: TGTGCCAGCAGCTCGGGACAGGGGGTTTACAATGAGCAGTTCTTC
J gene: TRBJ2-6; clone size: -; V gene: TRBV4-1; D gene: TRBD1; CDR3 protein: CASSQDRDRVGANVLTF; CDR3 DNA: TGCGCCAGCAGCCAAGATCGGGACAGGGTTGGGGCCAACGTCCTGACTTTC
J gene: TRBJ2-7; clone size: -; V gene: TRBV2; D gene: TRBD1; CDR3 protein: CASSVGQGVVYEQYF; CDR3 DNA: TGTGCCAGCAGTGTAGGGCAGGGGGTCGTCTACGAGCAGTACTTC
J gene: TRBJ2-3; clone size: -; V gene: TRBV18; D gene: TRBD2; CDR3 protein: CASSPPTSQRGGFLF; CDR3 DNA: TGTGCCAGCTCACCCCCGACCTCGCAGCGGGGGGGATTCCTCTTT
J gene: TRBJ2-7; clone size: -; V gene: TRBV15; D gene: TRBD1; CDR3 protein: CATSREGLGQGGSREQYF; CDR3 DNA: TGTGCCACCAGCAGAGAAGGTTTGGGACAGGGTGGTTCAAGAGAGCAGTACTTC
J gene: TRBJ2-3; clone size: -; V gene: TRBV2; D gene: TRBD2; CDR3 protein: CASSGGSGGAPCF; CDR3 DNA: TGTGCCAGCAGTGGGGGTAGCGGGGGCGCGCCGTGTTTT
J gene: TRBJ1-1; clone size: -; V gene: TRBV29-1; D gene: -; CDR3 protein: CSVYSNTEAFF; CDR3 DNA: TGCAGCGTTTACTCGAACACTGAAGCTTTCTTT
J gene: TRBJ2-1; clone size: -; V gene: TRBV6-1; D gene: TRBD1; CDR3 protein: CASSERGVTGAENEQFF; CDR3 DNA: TGTGCCAGCAGTGAAAGAGGTGTGACAGGGGCTGAAAATGAGCAGTTCTTC
J gene: TRBJ2-1; clone size: -; V gene: TRBV5-1; D gene: TRBD1; CDR3 protein: CASSHGQGAYNEQFF; CDR3 DNA: TGCGCCAGCAGCCACGGACAGGGGGCCTACAATGAGCAGTTCTTC
J gene: TRBJ2-1; clone size: -; V gene: TRBV30; D gene: TRBD2; CDR3 protein: CASGLAGPNEQFF; CDR3 DNA: TGTGCCTCCGGACTAGCGGGACCGAATGAGCAGTTCTTC
J gene: TRBJ2-3; clone size: -; V gene: TRBV7-3; D gene: -; CDR3 protein: CASSLEAPTGTFTDTQYF; CDR3 DNA: TGTGCCAGCAGCTTAGAGGCCCCAACCGGGACTTTCACAGATACGCAGTATTTT
J gene: TRBJ2-3; clone size: -; V gene: TRBV7-9; D gene: -; CDR3 protein: CASSLLTGKDTQYF; CDR3 DNA: TGTGCCAGCAGCTTACTGACCGGGAAGGATACGCAGTATTTT
J gene: TRBJ1-6; clone size: -; V gene: TRBV5-6; D gene: -; CDR3 protein: CASSLDGGRGNSPLHF; CDR3 DNA: TGTGCCAGCAGCTTGGATGGGGGGCGGGGGAATTCACCCCTCCACTTT
J gene: TRBJ2-7; clone size: -; V gene: TRBV13; D gene: -; CDR3 protein: CASSLGTRGEQYF; CDR3 DNA: TGTGCCAGCAGCTTAGGGACCAGGGGCGAGCAGTACTTC
J gene: TRBJ2-3; clone size: -; V gene: TRBV19; D gene: TRBD1; CDR3 protein: CASSRQGSSTDTQYF; CDR3 DNA: TGTGCCAGTAGCCGACAGGGATCGTCCACAGATACGCAGTATTTT
J gene: TRBJ2-7; clone size: -; V gene: TRBV6-5; D gene: TRBD1; CDR3 protein: CASSRPGQRYEQYF; CDR3 DNA: TGTGCCAGCAGTAGACCGGGACAGAGATACGAGCAGTACTTC
J gene: TRBJ2-3; clone size: -; V gene: TRBV5-4; D gene: -; CDR3 protein: CASSPLSTDTQYF; CDR3 DNA: TGTGCCAGCAGTCCCCTAAGCACAGATACGCAGTATTTT
J gene: TRBJ2-7; clone size: -; V gene: TRBV5-6; D gene: TRBD1; CDR3 protein: CASSLWTGTWDEQYF; CDR3 DNA: TGTGCCAGCAGCTTATGGACAGGGACATGGGACGAGCAGTACTTC
J gene: TRBJ2-5; clone size: -; V gene: TRBV9; D gene: TRBD2; CDR3 protein: CASSVSSGVGETQYF; CDR3 DNA: TGTGCCAGCAGCGTGTCTAGCGGGGTCGGAGAGACCCAGTACTTC
J gene: TRBJ1-4; clone size: -; V gene: TRBV11-1; D gene: TRBD1; CDR3 protein: CASSRGQAGEKLFF; CDR3 DNA: TGTGCCAGCAGTCGCGGACAGGCGGGTGAAAAACTGTTTTTT
J gene: TRBJ2-7; clone size: -; V gene: TRBV2; D gene: TRBD1; CDR3 protein: CASSEGTVYEQYF; CDR3 DNA: TGTGCCAGCAGTGAGGGGACAGTCTACGAGCAGTACTTC
J gene: TRBJ2-2; clone size: -; V gene: TRBV3-1/TRBV3-2; D gene: TRBD1; CDR3 protein: CASSQPDRVLVPGELFF; CDR3 DNA: TGTGCCAGCAGCCAACCGGACAGGGTACTTGTCCCCGGGGAGCTGTTTTTT
J gene: TRBJ2-1; clone size: -; V gene: TRBV7-2; D gene: -; CDR3 protein: CASSVSGSGLAYNEQFF; CDR3 DNA: TGTGCCAGCAGCGTCTCCGGGTCAGGGCTGGCCTACAATGAGCAGTTCTTC
J gene: TRBJ1-5; clone size: -; V gene: TRBV7-2; D gene: TRBD1; CDR3 protein: CASSLEPRGRGHF; CDR3 DNA: TGTGCCAGCAGCTTAGAGCCCAGGGGGCGAGGGCATTTT
J gene: TRBJ2-7; clone size: -; V gene: TRBV27; D gene: TRBD2; CDR3 protein: CASSLTRLAGDEQYF; CDR3 DNA: TGTGCCAGCAGTTTAACCAGACTAGCGGGAGACGAGCAGTACTTC
J gene: TRBJ2-7; clone size: -; V gene: TRBV2; D gene: TRBD2; CDR3 protein: CASSGTSGPYEQYF; CDR3 DNA: TGTGCCAGCAGTGGGACTAGCGGTCCCTACGAGCAGTACTTC
J gene: TRBJ2-2; clone size: -; V gene: TRBV23-1; D gene: -; CDR3 protein: CASSPRRVANTGELFF; CDR3 DNA: TGCGCCAGCAGTCCCCGCAGGGTAGCGAACACCGGGGAGCTGTTTTTT
J gene: TRBJ2-2; clone size: -; V gene: TRBV19; D gene: TRBD2; CDR3 protein: CASSTDVRAAGGAGELFF; CDR3 DNA: TGTGCCAGTAGTACGGATGTCAGGGCAGCGGGAGGGGCCGGGGAGCTGTTTTTT
J gene: TRBJ1-4; clone size: once; V gene: TRBV7-9; D gene: -; CDR3 protein: CASSLALSGEKLFF; CDR3 DNA: TGTGCCAGCAGCTTAGCGCTCTCGGGTGAAAAACTGTTTTTT
J gene: TRBJ2-3; clone size: -; V gene: TRBV2; D gene: TRBD1; CDR3 protein: CASATGVNTDTQYF; CDR3 DNA: TGTGCCAGCGCGACAGGGGTAAACACAGATACGCAGTATTTT
J gene: TRBJ2-5; clone size: -; V gene: TRBV4-2; D gene: TRBD1; CDR3 protein: CASSEGTGIQETQYF; CDR3 DNA: TGTGCCAGCAGCGAAGGGACAGGGATCCAAGAGACCCAGTACTTC
J gene: TRBJ2-2; clone size: once; V gene: TRBV28; D gene: -; CDR3 protein: CASSPPQGLRNTGELFF; CDR3 DNA: TGTGCCAGCAGTCCCCCGCAGGGGTTAAGGAACACCGGGGAGCTGTTTTTT
J gene: TRBJ1-1; clone size: -; V gene: TRBV29-1; D gene: -; CDR3 protein: CSVVGGGGTEAFF; CDR3 DNA: TGCAGCGTTGTTGGGGGAGGAGGCACTGAAGCTTTCTTT
J gene: TRBJ2-4; clone size: -; V gene: TRBV28; D gene: TRBD2; CDR3 protein: CASRRSGENIQYF; CDR3 DNA: TGTGCCAGCAGAAGGAGCGGGGAAAACATTCAGTACTTC
J gene: TRBJ2-7; clone size: -; V gene: TRBV27; D gene: -; CDR3 protein: CASRQGVYYEQYF; CDR3 DNA: TGTGCCAGCAGACAGGGAGTATACTACGAGCAGTACTTC
J gene: TRBJ1-1; clone size: -; V gene: TRBV27; D gene: -; CDR3 protein: CARHPGEAFF; CDR3 DNA: TGTGCCCGCCACCCGGGTGAAGCTTTCTTT
J gene: TRBJ1-2; clone size: -; V gene: TRBV11-2; D gene: -; CDR3 protein: CASSHDRFYGYTF; CDR3 DNA: TGTGCCAGCAGCCACGACAGGTTCTATGGCTACACCTTC
J gene: TRBJ1-2; clone size: -; V gene: TRBV14; D gene: -; CDR3 protein: CASSQDSGYGYTF; CDR3 DNA: TGTGCCAGCAGCCAGGACAGCGGCTATGGCTACACCTTC
J gene: TRBJ2-1; clone size: -; V gene: TRBV5-1; D gene: TRBD2; CDR3 protein: CASSWAGTSANNEQFF; CDR3 DNA: TGCGCCAGCAGCTGGGCCGGGACTAGCGCCAACAATGAGCAGTTCTTC
J gene: TRBJ1-2; clone size: few; V gene: TRBV5-4; D gene: TRBD1; CDR3 protein: CASSYRDRDYGYTF; CDR3 DNA: TGTGCCAGCAGCTACCGGGACAGGGACTATGGCTACACCTTC
J gene: TRBJ2-5; clone size: -; V gene: TRBV5-4; D gene: TRBD2; CDR3 protein: CASTGGGETQYF; CDR3 DNA: TGTGCCAGCACGGGCGGGGGGGAGACCCAGTACTTC
J gene: TRBJ2-6; clone size: -; V gene: TRBV4-1; D gene: -; CDR3 protein: CASSQAGAGANVLTF; CDR3 DNA: TGCGCCAGCAGCCAAGCAGGGGCTGGGGCCAACGTCCTGACTTTC
J gene: TRBJ1-5; clone size: -; V gene: TRBV21-1; D gene: -; CDR3 protein: CASSKDRHLGSNQPQHF; CDR3 DNA: TGTGCCAGCAGCAAAGACCGACATCTTGGTAGCAATCAGCCCCAGCATTTT
J gene: TRBJ2-1; clone size: -; V gene: TRBV7-7; D gene: -; CDR3 protein: CASSTDSRGEQFF; CDR3 DNA: TGTGCTAGCAGCACGGACAGCCGGGGTGAGCAGTTCTTC
J gene: TRBJ2-1; clone size: -; V gene: TRBV12-3/TRBV12-4; D gene: TRBD1; CDR3 protein: CASRPTGGAEQFF; CDR3 DNA: TGTGCCAGCAGGCCGACAGGGGGCGCTGAGCAGTTCTTC
J gene: TRBJ2-5; clone size: -; V gene: TRBV5-4; D gene: TRBD2; CDR3 protein: CASSQGLAGGEETQYF; CDR3 DNA: TGTGCCAGCAGCCAAGGACTAGCGGGAGGGGAGGAGACCCAGTACTTC
J gene: TRBJ2-7; clone size: many; V gene: TRBV1; D gene: -; CDR3 protein: CTSGPPTDTHYEQYF; CDR3 DNA: TGCACCAGCGGCCCCCCGACAGATACCCACTACGAGCAGTACTTC